The 5 T cell receptor beta chains in this list originate from one sample, sequenced in a study of CD8 T cells in ankylosing spondylitis. TCRdb independently ran MiXCR on the 5' RACE reads; one entry per CDR3 protein. The sample lists 200,000 to 250,000 distinct CDR3 sequences, approximately 11% occurring once. Sequenced sample: blood, either unsorted or a sorted T cell fraction (not recorded which). The receptors here all came from a male donor with ankylosing spondylitis or in good health (not recorded which).

The table lists this clonotype with a few counts. CDR3: CASSPPQNYNEQFF. The DNA for the CDR3 is TGTGCCAGCAGCCCGCCTCAAAACTACAATGAGCAGTTCTTC. This sequence joins TRBV7-9 and TRBJ2-1; D remains unclear. The CDR3 spans 14 residues. Looked up from germline, CDR1 is SEHNR and CDR2 is FQNEAQ (reference sequence). Trimming stripped 5 bases from V and 3 bases from J, with 11 bases between.

The table lists this clonotype with many counts. The J gene is TRBJ2-3, the V gene TRBV29-1; 8 nucleotides line up with TRBD2. Germline trimming cut 0 bases from V and 6 bases from J; bases unmatched to any gene: 8. Germline V gives CDR1 SQVTM, CDR2 ANQGSEA. The length of the CDR3 is 15 residues. The CDR3 nucleotides read TGCAGCGTTGAAGATCCTCGCGGGGGGATTGATACGCAGTATTTT. Its protein product is CSVEDPRGGIDTQYF.

This sequence joins TRBV28 and TRBJ2-3; no clear D gene. The CDR3 consists of 15 residues. The germline gives CDR1 MDHEN, CDR2 SYDVKM. V lost 2 bases, J lost 5 bases, and 14 bases lay in between. CDR3 residues: CASSLLLRAQDTQYF. CDR3 bases: TGTGCCAGCAGTTTACTCCTCCGGGCCCAAGATACGCAGTATTTT.

The chain is built from TRBV2 and TRBJ2-3; 11 nucleotides align to TRBD2. Germline V CDR1 and CDR2: SNHLY, FYNNEI. CDR3 size: 16 residues. Losses at the gene ends were 2 bases for V and 14 bases for J; bases not matched to a gene: 15. CDR3: CASSERRLAGHPEGYF. The DNA of the CDR3 is TGTGCCAGCAGTGAACGGAGACTAGCGGGGCACCCAGAGGGGTATTTT.

CDR3 coding DNA: TGCGCCAGCTTAGGGGAGTTTCAGCCCCAGCATTTT. This gives the protein CASLGEFQPQHF. The chain links TRBV10-1 to TRBJ1-5; tentative D call: TRBD1 (5 bases). Trimming took off 8 bases at V and 6 bases at J, with 11 bases between the two ends. The CDR3 contains 12 residues. Per the germline V gene, CDR1 is WNHNN and CDR2 is SYGVQD (reference sequence).